A selection of T cell receptor beta chains follows, all from one sample in a study of control samples from healthy donors and cancer patients. Measured with immunoSEQ multiplex PCR; TCRdb has only the in-frame clones, and not every one. Of roughly 120,000 clones listed, around nine tenths are singletons. Sequencing used blood. All receptors derive from a man aged 50-59 years in good health. Both conserved end residues are part of each CDR3. A D gene is named only where the DNA matches it firmly. Rows give clone size only sometimes, using once, few, many, or a class for an expanded clone.

CDR3: CASSLGLGTYEQYF; DNA: TGTGCCAGCAGCTTGGGTTTGGGGACCTACGAGCAGTACTTC; V: TRBV5-6; J: TRBJ2-7; size: once; D: .
CDR3: CASSYFRATYNEQFF; DNA: TGTGCCAGCAGTTATTTCAGGGCCACTTACAATGAGCAGTTCTTC; V: TRBV6-5; J: TRBJ2-1; size: once; D: .
CDR3: CATSDVGTARTQETQYF; DNA: TGTGCCACCAGTGACGTAGGGACAGCGCGGACCCAAGAGACCCAGTACTTC; V: TRBV24-1; J: TRBJ2-5; size: few; D: TRBD1
CDR3: CASSLTRFSTDTQYF; DNA: TGTGCCAGCAGTTTAACCAGGTTTAGCACAGATACGCAGTATTTT; V: TRBV27; J: TRBJ2-3; size: .; D: .
CDR3: CASSSSRRQPLAGGGETQYF; DNA: TGTGCCAGCAGCTCAAGCCGGAGACAGCCACTAGCGGGGGGCGGGGAGACCCAGTACTTC; V: TRBV3-1/TRBV3-2; J: TRBJ2-5; size: .; D: TRBD2
CDR3: CASRVYEKLFF; DNA: TGTGCCAGCAGGGTGTATGAAAAACTGTTTTTT; V: TRBV28; J: TRBJ1-4; size: .; D: .
CDR3: CASSDQPPGSGELFF; DNA: TGTGCCAGCTCGGACCAACCCCCGGGCTCCGGGGAGCTGTTTTTT; V: TRBV18; J: TRBJ2-2; size: once; D: .
CDR3: CASNPTGDPPIGYTF; DNA: TGTGCCAGCAACCCGACAGGCGACCCCCCTATTGGCTACACCTTC; V: TRBV2; J: TRBJ1-2; size: .; D: .
CDR3: CSVEAVQGVTGANVLTF; DNA: TGCAGCGTTGAAGCCGTACAGGGGGTTACTGGGGCCAACGTCCTGACTTTC; V: TRBV29-1; J: TRBJ2-6; size: .; D: TRBD1
CDR3: CASSQDFGRGEQFF; DNA: TGTGCCAGCAGCCAAGATTTCGGGCGTGGTGAGCAGTTCTTC; V: TRBV14; J: TRBJ2-1; size: .; D: .
CDR3: CASSLDRTYGYTF; DNA: TGCGCCAGCAGCTTGGACAGGACCTATGGCTACACCTTC; V: TRBV5-1; J: TRBJ1-2; size: .; D: .
CDR3: CASSQGSPGASYGYTF; DNA: TGTGCCAGCAGCCAAGGGTCTCCAGGGGCCTCCTATGGCTACACCTTC; V: TRBV3-1/TRBV3-2; J: TRBJ1-2; size: .; D: .